This T cell receptor (beta chain) was captured by sequencing in a study of blood T cell repertoires in COVID-19. V lost 4 bases and J 1 base, leaving 7 bases between the germline ends. This CDR3 region has 13 residues. Germline assignment: CDR1 MNHEY and CDR2 SVGEGT. In its sample, this clone was seen a few times. Clones were sequenced by immunoSEQ multiplex PCR, and TCRdb holds only the in-frame ones, with some missing. Of about 28,000 clones listed, about three quarters were seen once; the top ten hold around a fifth. The specimen sequenced was peripheral blood. This TCR was sampled from a boy aged 2 to 10 with active or convalescent COVID-19. V usage is TRBV6-2 or TRBV6-3 and J usage is TRBJ1-1; D possibly corresponds to TRBD1 (5 bases). The CDR3 protein is CASSLTGNTEAFF. The CDR3 DNA sequence: TGTGCCAGCAGTTTAACAGGGAACACTGAAGCTTTCTTT.